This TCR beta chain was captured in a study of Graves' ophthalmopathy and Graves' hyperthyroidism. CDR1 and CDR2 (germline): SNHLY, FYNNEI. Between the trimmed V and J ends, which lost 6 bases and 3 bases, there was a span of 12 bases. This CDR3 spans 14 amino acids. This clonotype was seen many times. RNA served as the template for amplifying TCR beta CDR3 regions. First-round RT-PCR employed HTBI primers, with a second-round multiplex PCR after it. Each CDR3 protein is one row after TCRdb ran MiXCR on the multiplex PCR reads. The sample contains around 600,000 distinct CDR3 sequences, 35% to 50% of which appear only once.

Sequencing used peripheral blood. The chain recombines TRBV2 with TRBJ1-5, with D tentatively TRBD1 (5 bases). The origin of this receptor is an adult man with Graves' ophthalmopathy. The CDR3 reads CASSRGHNNQPQHF. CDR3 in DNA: TGTGCCAGCAGCCGAGGACACAACAATCAGCCCCAGCATTTT.